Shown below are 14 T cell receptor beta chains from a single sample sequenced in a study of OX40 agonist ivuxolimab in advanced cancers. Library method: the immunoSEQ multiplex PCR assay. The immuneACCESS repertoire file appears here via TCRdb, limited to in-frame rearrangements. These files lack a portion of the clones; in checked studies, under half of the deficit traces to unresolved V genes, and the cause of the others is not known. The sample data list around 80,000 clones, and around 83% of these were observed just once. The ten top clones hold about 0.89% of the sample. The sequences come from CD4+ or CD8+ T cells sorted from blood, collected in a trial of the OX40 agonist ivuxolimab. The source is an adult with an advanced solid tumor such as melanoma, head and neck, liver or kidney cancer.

The CDR3 loop reads CASSYDYGTEAFF. The CDR3 bases are TGTGCCAGCAGTTACGACTACGGAACTGAAGCTTTCTTT. The V and J genes are TRBV6-6 and TRBJ1-1; unclear D gene. The CDR3 totals 13 residues. The germline V and J ends were trimmed by 2 bases and 5 bases, with 9 bases remaining between them. CDR1 and CDR2 (germline): MNHNY, SVGAGI (reference sequence).

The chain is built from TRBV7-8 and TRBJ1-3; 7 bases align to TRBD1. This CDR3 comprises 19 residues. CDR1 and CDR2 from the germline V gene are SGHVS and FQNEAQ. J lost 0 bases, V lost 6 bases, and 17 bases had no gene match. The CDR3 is CASRYSLRGDRRSGNTIYF. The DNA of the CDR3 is TGTGCCAGCAGATATTCCCTGCGCGGGGACAGACGCTCTGGAAACACCATATATTTT. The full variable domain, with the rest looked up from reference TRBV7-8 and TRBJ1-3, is GAGVSQSPRYKVAKRGQDVALRCDPISGHVSLFWYQQALGQGPEFLTYFQNEAQLDKSGLPSDRFFAERPEGSVSTLKIQRTQQEDSAVYLCASRYSLRGDRRSGNTIYFGEGSWLTVV.

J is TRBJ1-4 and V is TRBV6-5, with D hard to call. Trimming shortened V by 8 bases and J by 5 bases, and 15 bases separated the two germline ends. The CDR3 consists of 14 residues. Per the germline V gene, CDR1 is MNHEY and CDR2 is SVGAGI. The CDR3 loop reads CASRPGGRNEKLFF. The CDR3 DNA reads TGTGCCAGCCGCCCGGGAGGGCGGAATGAAAAACTGTTTTTT.

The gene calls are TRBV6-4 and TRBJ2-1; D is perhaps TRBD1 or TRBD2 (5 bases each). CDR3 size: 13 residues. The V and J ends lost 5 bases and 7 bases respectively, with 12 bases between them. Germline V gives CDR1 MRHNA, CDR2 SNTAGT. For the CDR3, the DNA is TGTGCCAGCAGTTTTGGGGACCGGAATGAGCAGTTCTTC. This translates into CASSFGDRNEQFF.

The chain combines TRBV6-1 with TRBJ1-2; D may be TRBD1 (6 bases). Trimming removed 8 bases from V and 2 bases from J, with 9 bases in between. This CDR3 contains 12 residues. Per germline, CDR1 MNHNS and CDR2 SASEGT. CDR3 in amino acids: CASQGNNYGYTF. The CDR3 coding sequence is TGTGCCAGCCAGGGGAACAACTATGGCTACACCTTC.

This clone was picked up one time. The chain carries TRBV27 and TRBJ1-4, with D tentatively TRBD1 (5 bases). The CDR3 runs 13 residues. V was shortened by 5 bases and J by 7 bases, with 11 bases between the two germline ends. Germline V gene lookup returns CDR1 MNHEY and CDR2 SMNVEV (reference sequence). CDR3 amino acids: CASSAPGGEKLFF. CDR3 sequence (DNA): TGTGCCAGCAGTGCGCCGGGGGGTGAAAAACTGTTTTTT.

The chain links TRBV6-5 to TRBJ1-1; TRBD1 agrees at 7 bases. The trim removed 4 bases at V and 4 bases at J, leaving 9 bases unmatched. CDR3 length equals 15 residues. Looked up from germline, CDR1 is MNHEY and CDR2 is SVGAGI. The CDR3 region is CASSFQGEYGTEAFF. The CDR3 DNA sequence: TGTGCCAGCAGTTTCCAGGGGGAGTATGGCACTGAAGCTTTCTTT.

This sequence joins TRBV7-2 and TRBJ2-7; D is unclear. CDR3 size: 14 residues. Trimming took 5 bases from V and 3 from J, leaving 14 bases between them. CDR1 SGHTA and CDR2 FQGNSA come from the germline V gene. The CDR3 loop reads CASSLVRGVYEQYF. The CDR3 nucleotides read TGTGCCAGCAGCCTCGTGCGTGGGGTCTACGAGCAGTACTTC.

CDR3 coding DNA: TGTGCCAGCAGATCTAAGAACACCGGGGAGCTGTTTTTT. Translated, it gives CASRSKNTGELFF. The chain uses TRBV18 and TRBJ2-2, with D hard to call. Germline V gives CDR1 KGHSH, CDR2 LQKENI. Trimming pared 8 bases from V and 1 base from J, leaving 8 bases between. The CDR3 runs to 13 residues.

CDR3 protein: CASSSLHNEQFF. CDR3 DNA sequence: TGTGCCAGCAGCTCCCTTCACAATGAGCAGTTCTTC. The chain joins TRBV11-2 to TRBJ2-1; D unclear. The CDR3 runs to 12 residues. Germline assignment: CDR1 SGHAT and CDR2 FQNNGV. V was pared by 4 bases and J by 5 bases, with 6 bases between.

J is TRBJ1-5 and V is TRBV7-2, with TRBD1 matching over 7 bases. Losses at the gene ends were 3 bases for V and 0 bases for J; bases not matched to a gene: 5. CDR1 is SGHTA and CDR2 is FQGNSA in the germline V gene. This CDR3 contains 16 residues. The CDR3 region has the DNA TGTGCCAGCAGCTTTCAGGGGGTCGATAGCAATCAGCCCCAGCATTTT. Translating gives CASSFQGVDSNQPQHF. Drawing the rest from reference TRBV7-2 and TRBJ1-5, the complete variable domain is GAGVSQSPSNKVTEKGKDVELRCDPISGHTALYWYRQSLGQGLEFLIYFQGNSAPDKSGLPSDRFSAERTGGSVSTLTIQRTQQEDSAVYLCASSFQGVDSNQPQHFGDGTRLSIL.

The CDR3 sequence: CASQLIQGKGQPQHF. The CDR3 bases are TGTGCCAGCCAACTTATACAGGGGAAGGGGCAGCCCCAGCATTTT. This chain links TRBV19 with TRBJ1-5, with 7 positions matching TRBD1. CDR1 and CDR2 (germline): LNHDA, SQIVND (reference sequence). The J segment lost 7 bases and the V segment lost 9 bases, leaving 15 bases of the junction unmatched. The CDR3 runs to 15 residues.

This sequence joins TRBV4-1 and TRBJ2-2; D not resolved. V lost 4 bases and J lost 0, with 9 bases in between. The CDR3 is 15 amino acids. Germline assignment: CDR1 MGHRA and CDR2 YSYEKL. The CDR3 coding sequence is TGCGCCAGCAGCCTACTCTACGCGAACACCGGGGAGCTGTTTTTT. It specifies CASSLLYANTGELFF.

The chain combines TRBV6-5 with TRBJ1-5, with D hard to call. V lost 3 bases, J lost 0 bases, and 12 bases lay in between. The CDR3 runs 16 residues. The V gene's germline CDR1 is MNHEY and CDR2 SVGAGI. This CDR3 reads CASSYRAADSNQPQHF. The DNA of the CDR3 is TGTGCCAGCAGTTATCGGGCAGCCGATAGCAATCAGCCCCAGCATTTT.